Included here is one T cell receptor beta chain sequence, with context. Its antigen is not known. The record originates from a study of identical twins. The study, taken as a whole, reports: Where out-of-frame alpha sequences were twin-shared, they showed excess low generation probability. Sequences that were beta out-of-frame showed weaker excess twin sharing.

TCRdb redid the calling of the 5' RACE reads with MiXCR, one entry per CDR3 protein. The sample includes hundreds of thousands of distinct CDR3 sequences, roughly 12% seen only once; the top ten take around 1.5%. The CDR3 loop spans 15 amino acids. Germline CDR1 MDHEN, CDR2 SYDVKM. V gave up 8 bases and J gave up 9 bases; unmatched junction bases: 15. This same sample was also part of a study on yellow fever vaccine responses in identical twins.

The sequence was obtained from a woman under 30 in good health. The chain couples TRBV28 to TRBJ2-5, with 10 bases lining up with TRBD1. Sequenced material: PBMCs. CDR3 residues: CASLTHRDRGDPQYF. CDR3 DNA: TGTGCCAGCCTGACCCACCGGGACAGGGGCGACCCCCAGTACTTC.